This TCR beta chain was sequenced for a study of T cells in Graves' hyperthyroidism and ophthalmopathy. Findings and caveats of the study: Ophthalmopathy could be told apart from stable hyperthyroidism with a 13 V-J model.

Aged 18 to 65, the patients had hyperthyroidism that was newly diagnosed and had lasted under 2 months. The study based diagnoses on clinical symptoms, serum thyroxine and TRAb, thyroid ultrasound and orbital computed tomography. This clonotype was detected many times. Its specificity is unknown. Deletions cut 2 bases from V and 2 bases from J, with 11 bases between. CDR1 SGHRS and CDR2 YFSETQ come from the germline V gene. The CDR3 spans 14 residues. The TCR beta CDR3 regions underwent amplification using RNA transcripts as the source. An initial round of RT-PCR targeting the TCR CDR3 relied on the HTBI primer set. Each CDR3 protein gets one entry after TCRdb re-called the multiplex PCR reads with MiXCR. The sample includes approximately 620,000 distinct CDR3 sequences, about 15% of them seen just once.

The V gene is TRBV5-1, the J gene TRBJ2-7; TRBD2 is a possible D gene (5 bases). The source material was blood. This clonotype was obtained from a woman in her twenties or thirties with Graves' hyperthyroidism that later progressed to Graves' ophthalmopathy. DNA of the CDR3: TGCGCCAGCAGCTTCCGACTGGAGGCCTACGAGCAGTACTTC. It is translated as CASSFRLEAYEQYF.